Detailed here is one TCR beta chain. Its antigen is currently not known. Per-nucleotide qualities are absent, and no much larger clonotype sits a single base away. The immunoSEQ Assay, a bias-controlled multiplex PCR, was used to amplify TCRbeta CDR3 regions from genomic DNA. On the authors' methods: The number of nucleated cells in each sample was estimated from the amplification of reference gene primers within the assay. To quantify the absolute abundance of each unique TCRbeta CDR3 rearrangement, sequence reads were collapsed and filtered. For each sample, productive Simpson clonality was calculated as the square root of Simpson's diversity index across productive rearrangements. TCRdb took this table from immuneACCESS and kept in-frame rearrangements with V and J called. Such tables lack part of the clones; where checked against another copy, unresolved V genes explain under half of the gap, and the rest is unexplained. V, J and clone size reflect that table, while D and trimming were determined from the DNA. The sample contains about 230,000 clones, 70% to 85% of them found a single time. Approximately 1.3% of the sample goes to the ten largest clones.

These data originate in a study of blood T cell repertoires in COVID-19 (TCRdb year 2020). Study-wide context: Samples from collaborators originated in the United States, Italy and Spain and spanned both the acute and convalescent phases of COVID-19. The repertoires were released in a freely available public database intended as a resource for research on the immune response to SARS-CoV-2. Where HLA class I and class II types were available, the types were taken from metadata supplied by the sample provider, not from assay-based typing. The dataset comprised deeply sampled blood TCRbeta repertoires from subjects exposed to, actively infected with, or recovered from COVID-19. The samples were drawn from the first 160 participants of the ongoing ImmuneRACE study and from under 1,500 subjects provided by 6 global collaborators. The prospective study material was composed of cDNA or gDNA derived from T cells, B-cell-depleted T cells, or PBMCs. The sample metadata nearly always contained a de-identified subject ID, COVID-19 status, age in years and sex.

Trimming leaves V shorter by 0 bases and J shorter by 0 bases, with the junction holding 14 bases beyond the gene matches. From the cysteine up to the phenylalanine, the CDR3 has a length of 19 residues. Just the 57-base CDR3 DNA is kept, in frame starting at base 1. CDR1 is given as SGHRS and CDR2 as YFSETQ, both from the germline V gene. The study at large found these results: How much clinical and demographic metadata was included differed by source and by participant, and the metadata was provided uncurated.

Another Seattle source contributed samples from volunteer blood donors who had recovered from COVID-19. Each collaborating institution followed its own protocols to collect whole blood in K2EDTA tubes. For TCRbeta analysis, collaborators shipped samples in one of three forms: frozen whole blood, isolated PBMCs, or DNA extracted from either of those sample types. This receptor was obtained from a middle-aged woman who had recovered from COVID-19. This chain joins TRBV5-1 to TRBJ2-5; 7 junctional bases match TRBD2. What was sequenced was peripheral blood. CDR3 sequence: CASSLGRLRAGPNQETQYF. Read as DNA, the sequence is TGCGCCAGCAGCTTGGGGCGGCTAAGAGCGGGGCCCAACCAAGAGACCCAGTACTTC.